This T cell receptor beta chain was captured by sequencing in a study of T cell responses to AZD1222 COVID-19 vaccine. Study observations and caveats: Just a handful of people given AZD1222 tested seropositive at baseline.

Here immunoSEQ multiplex PCR was the method, and the copy in TCRdb shows in-frame clones only, minus some. The table lists approximately 120,000 clones, 75% to 90% of them singletons, with 5% to 5.5% in the top ten. In regard to this clone: The antigen remains unidentified.

CDR1 and CDR2 (germline): MNHEY, SMNVEV (reference sequence). This CDR3 has 13 residues. The V gene lost 5 bases and the J gene lost 0 bases, with 8 bases spanning the gap. The source is an adult in good health. The sequences come from peripheral blood, collected on day 0 of AZD1222 vaccination. The chain combines TRBV27 with TRBJ2-7, with a tentative D call TRBD2 (6 bases). The CDR3 region has the DNA TGTGCCAGCAGTGCGGGACCCTCCTACGAGCAGTACTTC. Its protein product is CASSAGPSYEQYF.